A selection of T cell receptor beta chains follows, all from one sample in a study of blood T cell repertoires in COVID-19. Only in-frame clones appear in the TCRdb table, and some are missing; sequencing was by immunoSEQ multiplex PCR. Among some 320,000 clones, 80% to 90% were seen once, and the ten largest hold around 8%. What was sequenced was peripheral blood. The receptors shown here come from a woman aged 45-65 years who had recovered from COVID-19. CDR3s include the opening cysteine and the closing phenylalanine or tryptophan. A D gene is named only where the DNA matches it firmly. Some rows mark clone size as missing; the rest say once, few, many or name a class of expanded clone.

>TRBD2|TRBJ2-7|TRBV5-1|NA
CASSPLTSAGYEQYF
TGCGCCAGCAGCCCACTTACTAGCGCTGGCTACGAGCAGTACTTC
>NA|TRBJ2-2|TRBV10-1|NA
CASSGDYNTGELFF
TGCGCCAGCAGTGGAGACTATAACACCGGGGAGCTGTTTTTT
>NA|TRBJ1-5|TRBV6-2/TRBV6-3|few
CASSSSSGEDQPQHF
TGTGCCAGCAGTTCCTCCTCCGGGGAAGATCAGCCCCAGCATTTT
>NA|TRBJ1-6|TRBV10-3|NA
CAISEYAQRDLNSPLHF
TGTGCCATCAGTGAGTACGCCCAGAGGGATCTCAATTCACCCCTCCACTTT
>TRBD2|TRBJ2-1|TRBV7-7|NA
CASSLDLAGGGEQFF
TGTGCTAGCAGCTTAGACCTAGCGGGAGGCGGGGAGCAGTTCTTC
>NA|TRBJ1-1|TRBV29-1|NA
CSALWGTMNTEAFF
TGCAGCGCTCTATGGGGGACAATGAACACTGAAGCTTTCTTT
>NA|TRBJ1-4|TRBV5-4|NA
CASSLGPNEKLFF
TGTGCCAGCAGCTTGGGGCCTAATGAAAAACTGTTTTTT
>NA|TRBJ1-6|TRBV27|NA
CASSPDLAYNSPLHF
TGTGCCAGCAGTCCCGACTTGGCCTATAATTCACCCCTCCACTTT
>NA|TRBJ1-2|TRBV7-8|NA
CASSLGQLYGYTF
TGTGCCAGCAGCTTGGGGCAGCTCTATGGCTACACCTTC
>NA|TRBJ1-5|TRBV15|NA
CATSSRVDQPQHF
TGTGCCACCAGCTCCAGGGTTGATCAGCCCCAGCATTTT
>NA|TRBJ2-5|TRBV28|NA
CASKAYRDSETQYF
TGTGCCAGCAAAGCCTACAGGGATTCAGAGACCCAGTACTTC
>TRBD1|TRBJ2-7|TRBV6-2/TRBV6-3|NA
CASSYPITGGANYEQYF
TGTGCCAGCAGTTACCCCATCACAGGGGGCGCGAACTACGAGCAGTACTTC
>NA|TRBJ1-2|TRBV4-3|NA
CASSQGWVGSYGYTF
TGCGCCAGCAGCCAAGGGTGGGTGGGGAGCTATGGCTACACCTTC
>TRBD1|TRBJ2-7|TRBV7-9|NA
CASSAGTALYEQYF
TGTGCCAGCAGCGCCGGGACAGCCCTCTACGAGCAGTACTTC
>TRBD1|TRBJ1-1|TRBV5-5|NA
CASSWTGLNTEAFF
TGTGCCAGCAGCTGGACAGGGCTGAACACTGAAGCTTTCTTT
>TRBD2|TRBJ2-3|TRBV11-3|NA
CASSLDGTSGLDTQYF
TGTGCCAGCAGCTTAGACGGGACTAGCGGTTTAGATACGCAGTATTTT
>TRBD2|TRBJ2-1|TRBV5-1|NA
CASSLESGRAGEQFF
TGCGCCAGCAGCTTGGAGAGCGGGAGGGCAGGTGAGCAGTTCTTC
>NA|TRBJ1-3|TRBV5-4|NA
CASSLDGGTGNTIYF
TGTGCCAGCAGCTTGGATGGGGGGACCGGAAACACCATATATTTT
>TRBD1|TRBJ1-2|TRBV19|NA
CASSTIPGTGEYGYTF
TGTGCCAGTAGTACAATTCCCGGGACAGGGGAATATGGCTACACCTTC
>NA|TRBJ2-3|TRBV9|NA
CASSVEREAWGDTQYF
TGTGCCAGCAGCGTAGAAAGGGAGGCGTGGGGAGATACGCAGTATTTT
>NA|TRBJ1-1|TRBV5-6|once
CASSSWPSSAFF
TGTGCCAGCAGCTCATGGCCCAGTTCGGCTTTCTTT
>NA|TRBJ2-2|TRBV3-1/TRBV3-2|NA
CASSQDSSNTGELFF
TGTGCCAGCAGCCAAGATTCATCGAACACCGGGGAGCTGTTTTTT
>TRBD1|TRBJ2-5|TRBV7-6|NA
CASSLVGGQQETQYF
TGTGCCAGCAGCTTAGTTGGGGGACAGCAAGAGACCCAGTACTTC
>NA|TRBJ2-7|TRBV28|NA
CATRTRGVSRF
TGTGCCACCAGGACCCGCGGAGTTTCGCGGTTC
>NA|TRBJ2-7|TRBV2|once
CASSRQVKEQYF
TGTGCCAGCAGTAGACAGGTAAAAGAGCAGTACTTC
>NA|TRBJ1-4|TRBV27|NA
CASSPEWDITNEKLFF
TGTGCCAGCAGTCCAGAATGGGACATAACTAATGAAAAACTGTTTTTT
>NA|TRBJ2-7|TRBV9|NA
CASSVGLGGTPYEQYF
TGTGCCAGCAGCGTAGGTCTCGGCGGGACGCCCTACGAGCAGTACTTC
>NA|TRBJ2-2|TRBV7-8|few
CASGSGGYAGELFF
TGTGCCAGCGGATCTGGGGGGTACGCCGGGGAGCTGTTTTTT
>TRBD2|TRBJ2-5|TRBV3-1/TRBV3-2|NA
CASSLGLAGELQETQYF
TGTGCCAGCAGCTTAGGACTAGCGGGGGAACTCCAAGAGACCCAGTACTTC
>TRBD1|TRBJ1-4|TRBV28|NA
CASSAPQGATNEKLFF
TGTGCCAGCAGTGCACCACAGGGGGCAACTAATGAAAAACTGTTTTTT
>NA|TRBJ1-3|TRBV18|NA
CASFRQSSGNTIYF
TGTGCCAGCTTTCGACAGTCCTCTGGAAACACCATATATTTT
>TRBD2|TRBJ2-3|TRBV7-9|NA
CASSFSSGVGDTQYF
TGTGCCAGCAGCTTCTCTAGCGGCGTCGGGGATACGCAGTATTTT
>NA|TRBJ2-2|TRBV5-6|NA
CASSRGQNTGELFF
TGTGCCAGCAGCCGCGGCCAGAACACCGGGGAGCTGTTTTTT
>TRBD2|TRBJ2-3|TRBV5-4|NA
CASSLGSGSFTDTQYF
TGTGCCAGCAGCTTGGGTAGCGGGAGTTTTACAGATACGCAGTATTTT
>NA|TRBJ1-2|TRBV28|NA
CASRTGTGHYGYTF
TGTGCCAGCAGGACCGGAACAGGGCACTATGGCTACACCTTC
>NA|TRBJ2-7|TRBV19|NA
CASSIYQGYEQYF
TGTGCCAGTAGTATATACCAGGGCTACGAGCAGTACTTC
>NA|TRBJ1-2|TRBV19|NA
CASSLSGESGGYTF
TGTGCCAGTAGTTTAAGCGGGGAATCCGGTGGCTACACCTTC
>NA|TRBJ1-6|TRBV19|once
CASSIGQAGSPLHF
TGTGCCAGTAGTATAGGGCAGGCTGGATCACCCCTCCACTTT
>TRBD2|TRBJ2-7|TRBV6-2/TRBV6-3|few
CASSYVGGKYEQYF
TGTGCCAGCAGTTACGTCGGGGGGAAGTACGAGCAGTACTTC
>NA|TRBJ2-5|TRBV5-1|NA
CASSLGSQETQYF
TGCGCCAGCAGCTTGGGGAGTCAAGAGACCCAGTACTTC
>TRBD1|TRBJ2-7|TRBV5-6|NA
CASSLGRDREYF
TGTGCCAGCAGCTTGGGAAGGGACAGGGAGTACTTC
>TRBD1|TRBJ2-7|TRBV28|NA
CASSSGTALYEQYF
TGTGCCAGCAGTTCGGGGACAGCCTTATACGAGCAGTACTTC
>TRBD1|TRBJ2-4|TRBV19|NA
CASSAPGGWDIQYF
TGTGCCAGTAGCGCTCCAGGGGGCTGGGACATTCAGTACTTC
>TRBD1|TRBJ2-2|TRBV14|NA
CASSRIDRVTGELFF
TGTGCCAGCAGCCGGATAGACAGGGTAACCGGGGAGCTGTTTTTT
>TRBD1|TRBJ1-1|TRBV28|NA
CASSLGSQGDGEAFF
TGTGCCAGCAGTTTAGGGTCACAGGGGGACGGTGAAGCTTTCTTT
>TRBD2|TRBJ2-1|TRBV10-1|NA
CASSDQGLAYNEQFF
TGCGCCAGCAGTGATCAAGGACTAGCCTACAATGAGCAGTTCTTC
>TRBD2|TRBJ2-7|TRBV3-1/TRBV3-2|NA
CASSPGGGRAYEQYF
TGTGCCAGCAGCCCCGGCGGCGGGAGGGCCTACGAGCAGTACTTC
>TRBD1|TRBJ1-2|TRBV7-9|NA
CASSAGQRNYGYTF
TGTGCCAGCAGCGCGGGACAGAGAAACTATGGCTACACCTTC
>NA|TRBJ2-5|TRBV27|NA
CASAHRGGETQYF
TGTGCCAGCGCCCACAGGGGAGGAGAGACCCAGTACTTC
>TRBD2|TRBJ2-5|TRBV5-4|NA
CASNSGTSETQYF
TGTGCCAGCAATTCCGGGACTAGCGAGACCCAGTACTTC
>TRBD1|TRBJ1-3|TRBV30|NA
CAWSHGQGRNTIYF
TGTGCCTGGAGCCATGGACAGGGTAGAAACACCATATATTTT
>NA|TRBJ2-3|TRBV10-3|NA
CAISEEFPRVTQYF
TGTGCCATCAGTGAGGAATTCCCTCGGGTTACGCAGTATTTT
>NA|TRBJ2-6|TRBV5-4|once
CASSLGSRVGANVLTF
TGTGCCAGCAGCTTGGGTTCGCGGGTAGGGGCCAACGTCCTGACTTTC
>NA|TRBJ1-1|TRBV28|NA
CASSAPDRDTEAFF
TGTGCCAGCAGCGCCCCCGACAGAGACACTGAAGCTTTCTTT
>TRBD2|TRBJ2-1|TRBV24-1|NA
CATSDSGRVDEQFF
TGTGCCACCAGTGATAGCGGGAGAGTCGATGAGCAGTTCTTC
>NA|TRBJ2-7|TRBV7-2|NA
CASSHTLRGLFYEQYF
TGTGCCAGCAGCCATACCCTTCGGGGGTTATTCTACGAGCAGTACTTC
>TRBD1|TRBJ1-2|TRBV28|NA
CASRSPGTGYGYTF
TGTGCCAGCAGAAGTCCCGGGACAGGGTACGGCTACACCTTC
>NA|TRBJ2-2|TRBV5-6|NA
CASSKGTSRAGELFF
TGTGCCAGCAGCAAAGGGACAAGTAGGGCCGGGGAGCTGTTTTTT
>TRBD1|TRBJ2-7|TRBV6-6|NA
CASSPSGQGSYEQYF
TGTGCCAGCAGTCCCTCCGGACAGGGGTCTTACGAGCAGTACTTC